The next 21 T cell receptor beta chains were all read from a single sample in a study of blood T cell repertoires in COVID-19. TCRdb's table, derived via immunoSEQ multiplex PCR, lists solely in-frame clones and lacks some. The sample includes approximately 100,000 clones, roughly 88% of them seen just once. Sequences were obtained from peripheral blood. These receptors came from a human donor in a cohort sampled during active COVID-19.

The rearrangement joins TRBV7-8 to TRBJ1-1; 9 nucleotides match TRBD1. This CDR3 is built from 15 residues. V shed 5 bases, J shed 0 bases, and the junction held 4 bases outside the gene matches. Per the germline V gene, CDR1 is SGHVS and CDR2 is FQNEAQ. The CDR3, as DNA: TGTGCCAGCAGCAGGGACAGGGCCTTGAACACTGAAGCTTTCTTT. Translation gives CASSRDRALNTEAFF.

V gene TRBV6-6 combines with J gene TRBJ2-7; 8 positions agree with TRBD1. With 6 bases clipped from V and 6 bases from J, the junction kept 16 bases outside the gene matches. Germline values: CDR1 MNHNY, CDR2 SVGAGI (reference sequence). This CDR3 spans 16 amino acids. The CDR3 bases are TGTGCCAGCAGCCGCAGGCCGGGACAGGCCTCTACCGAGCAGTACTTC. This encodes CASSRRPGQASTEQYF.

CDR3 sequence (DNA): TGTGCCAGTAGTATCGGAGCGGTCCAAGAGACCCAGTACTTC. This translates into CASSIGAVQETQYF. The gene calls are TRBV19 and TRBJ2-5; a possible D gene is TRBD2 (5 bases). This CDR3 comprises 14 residues. Germline V gene lookup returns CDR1 LNHDA and CDR2 SQIVND (reference sequence). V was cut by 3 bases and J by 1 base, with 9 bases left in between.

In nucleotides, the CDR3 is TGTGCCAGCAGTTACTCGAAACACGGCGGGAGACACCACGAGCAGTACTTC. Translating it yields CASSYSKHGGRHHEQYF. This sequence joins TRBV6-2 or TRBV6-3 and TRBJ2-7, with 7 positions matching TRBD2. The CDR3 contains 17 residues. The germline CDR1 and CDR2 sequences are MNHEY and SVGEGT. Trimming cost V 0 bases and J 5 bases; bases outside gene matches: 13.

CDR3 sequence reads: CASSIRDWSQPQHF. The CDR3 nucleotides are TGTGCCAGTAGTATTCGGGATTGGAGTCAGCCCCAGCATTTT. The chain couples TRBV19 to TRBJ1-5, with D uncertain. The germline CDR1 and CDR2 sequences are LNHDA and SQIVND (reference sequence). V lost 3 bases, J lost 6 bases, and 12 bases lay in between. This CDR3 has 14 amino acids. Combining the CDR3 with reference TRBV19 and TRBJ1-5 gives the whole variable domain DGGITQSPKYLFRKEGQNVTLSCEQNLNHDAMYWYRQDPGQGLRLIYYSQIVNDFQKGDIAEGYSVSREKKESFPLTVTSAQKNPTAFYLCASSIRDWSQPQHFGDGTRLSIL.

This chain joins TRBV28 and TRBJ2-1; 10 bases align to TRBD2. J was trimmed by 1 base and V by 11 bases; bases with no gene match: 8. The CDR3 has 15 residues. The germline gives CDR1 MDHEN, CDR2 SYDVKM. DNA of the CDR3: TGTGCCCACGGGGCTAGCGGGGGTTCCTACAATGAGCAGTTCTTC. Translating it yields CAHGASGGSYNEQFF. Drawing the rest from reference TRBV28 and TRBJ2-1, the complete variable domain is DVKVTQSSRYLVKRTGEKVFLECVQDMDHENMFWYRQDPGLGLRLIYFSYDVKMKEKGDIPEGYSVSREKKERFSLILESASTNQTSMYLCAHGASGGSYNEQFFGPGTRLTVL.

CDR3 bases: TGTGCCAGCAGTGCGGCCGGGGGGGCGTCCTACGAGCAGTACTTC. It is translated as CASSAAGGASYEQYF. The rearrangement links TRBV6-6 to TRBJ2-7, with TRBD2 identical over 8 bases. The length of the CDR3 is 15 residues. Losses at the gene ends were 5 bases for V and 1 base for J; bases not matched to a gene: 7. The germline CDR1 and CDR2 sequences are MNHNY and SVGAGI (reference sequence).

In regard to this clone: The junction does not match germline at one end; this may be a read error. The chain uses TRBV18 and TRBJ1-2; a possible D gene is TRBD1 (5 bases). Germline CDR1 KGHSH, CDR2 LQKENI. CDR3 length equals 11 residues. CDR3 loop: CASSFLTALSF. CDR3 nucleotides: TGTGCCAGCTCATTCCTGACAGCTCTCTCCTTC.

The chain employs TRBV5-1 and TRBJ1-5; no definite D call. Germline V lookup: CDR1 SGHRS, CDR2 YFSETQ. Trimming left V 7 bases short and J 6 bases short, with 14 bases between. This CDR3 is 13 amino acids long. This CDR3 is CASAEGPGQPQHF. Here the CDR3 DNA reads TGCGCCAGCGCCGAGGGCCCAGGTCAGCCCCAGCATTTT.

This chain links TRBV7-8 with TRBJ2-7; TRBD2 might be the D (6 bases). V was pared by 5 bases and J by 5 bases, with 16 bases between. The CDR3 covers 14 residues. CDR1 and CDR2 from the germline V gene are SGHVS and FQNEAQ. CDR3 sequence reads: CASSRVAGQDEQYF. The CDR3 coding sequence is TGTGCCAGCAGCCGAGTCGCGGGGCAGGACGAGCAGTACTTC.

The chain carries TRBV11-2 and TRBJ2-1; 13 bases match TRBD2. J lost 3 bases, V lost 3 bases, and 2 bases had no gene match. Germline values: CDR1 SGHAT, CDR2 FQNNGV. There are 16 residues in the CDR3. This chain's CDR3 is CASSLGLAGRYNEQFF. The CDR3 bases are TGTGCCAGCAGCTTGGGACTAGCGGGACGCTACAATGAGCAGTTCTTC.

J is TRBJ2-7 and V is TRBV9; 9 positions agree with TRBD1. Germline trimming cut 7 bases from V and 1 base from J; bases unmatched to any gene: 12. Germline CDR1 reads SGDLS; CDR2 reads YYNGEE. This CDR3 is 16 amino acids long. The CDR3 here is CASAKEAGQGSYEQYF. In DNA form, the CDR3 reads TGTGCCAGCGCAAAAGAGGCGGGACAGGGTTCCTACGAGCAGTACTTC.

This clone was seen ten or more times. The gene calls are TRBV2 and TRBJ1-6; TRBD1 matches at 7 bases. Germline CDR1 reads SNHLY; CDR2 reads FYNNEI. This CDR3 has 16 residues. Losses at the gene ends were 5 bases for V and 6 bases for J; bases not matched to a gene: 10. For the CDR3, the DNA is TGTGCCAGCAGTTCCCAGGGGGGCAGGACTAATTCACCCCTCCACTTT. It translates to CASSSQGGRTNSPLHF.

The gene calls are TRBV27 and TRBJ1-4; 10 nucleotides agree with TRBD1. The J segment lost 6 bases and the V segment lost 5 bases, leaving 9 bases of the junction unmatched. The germline CDR1 and CDR2 sequences are MNHEY and SMNVEV (reference sequence). The CDR3 is made up of 16 amino acids. CDR3 protein: CASSLAPGTGDEKLFF. The CDR3 nucleotides are TGTGCCAGCAGTCTCGCCCCCGGGACAGGGGATGAAAAACTGTTTTTT.

The chain carries TRBV19 and TRBJ2-5; D remains ambiguous. The V end was cut by 3 bases, the J end by 4 bases, with 9 bases between. This CDR3 contains 13 residues. Germline values: CDR1 LNHDA, CDR2 SQIVND (reference sequence). The CDR3 DNA follows: TGTGCCAGTAGTATTTCTAGGATAGAGACCCAGTACTTC. Its protein is CASSISRIETQYF.

V is TRBV19 and J is TRBJ1-2; 7 nucleotides line up with TRBD1. This CDR3 has 16 residues. V lost 5 bases to trimming and J lost 5 bases; unmatched junction nucleotides: 14. Germline values: CDR1 LNHDA, CDR2 SQIVND (reference sequence). DNA for the CDR3: TGTGCCAGTAGTCCCGAGGGGCAGGGGGGATTATATGGCTACACCTTC. It codes for CASSPEGQGGLYGYTF.

The gene calls are TRBV7-7 and TRBJ2-3; D may be TRBD1 (5 bases). The CDR3 is 15 residues long. Germline V lookup: CDR1 SSHAT, CDR2 FNYEAQ (reference sequence). V shed 3 bases and J shed 2 bases, with 12 bases lying between them. The CDR3 region is CASSLGQSNTDTQYF. The CDR3 DNA follows: TGTGCCAGCAGCTTGGGGCAGTCGAACACAGATACGCAGTATTTT.

This sequence joins TRBV9 and TRBJ1-2, with 12 positions matching TRBD1. The CDR3 extends over 14 amino acids. The germline V gene encodes CDR1 SGDLS and CDR2 YYNGEE. J was trimmed by 3 bases and V by 5 bases; bases with no gene match: 2. DNA for the CDR3: TGTGCCAGCAGGGGGACAGGGGGCGACTATGGCTACACCTTC. Protein: CASRGTGGDYGYTF.

The chain has TRBV5-6 and TRBJ2-7; TRBD1 is a possible D gene (5 bases). Germline CDR1 reads SGHDT; CDR2 reads YYEEEE. The CDR3 runs 13 residues. V lost 4 bases and J 2 bases, leaving 10 bases between the germline ends. The CDR3 loop reads CASSTAQAYEQYF. The CDR3 DNA reads as TGTGCCAGCAGCACCGCACAGGCCTACGAGCAGTACTTC.

The gene calls are TRBV29-1 and TRBJ2-5; 7 bases agree with TRBD1. The CDR3 covers 14 residues. Trimming at V came to 6 bases and at J to 1 base, leaving 8 bases not matched to a gene. The germline V gene encodes CDR1 SQVTM and CDR2 ANQGSEA. Written as DNA, the CDR3 is TGCAGCGTCTACGGGACAGCCACCCAAGAGACCCAGTACTTC. Translating gives CSVYGTATQETQYF.

The chain links TRBV18 to TRBJ1-2; no clear D gene. CDR1 KGHSH and CDR2 LQKENI come from the germline V gene. V shed 2 bases and J shed 0 bases, with 10 bases lying between them. There are 15 residues in the CDR3. The CDR3 coding sequence is TGTGCCAGCTCACCAGCCCAGGTGACTAACTATGGCTACACCTTC. It encodes CASSPAQVTNYGYTF. The full variable domain, rest sourced from reference TRBV18 and TRBJ1-2, is NAGVMQNPRHLVRRRGQEARLRCSPMKGHSHVYWYRQLPEEGLKFMVYLQKENIIDESGMPKERFSAEFPKEGPSILRIQQVVRGDSAAYFCASSPAQVTNYGYTFGSGTRLTVV.